The clone carrying this T cell receptor beta chain has only a few counts. Its cognate antigen is unknown. The sample originates from a study of lymphopenia after photon versus proton radiotherapy. CDR3 length: 16 amino acids. Trimming removed 0 bases at V and 5 bases at J, with 17 bases between. Germline V gene sequence: CDR1 GTSNPN, CDR2 SVGIG (reference sequence). Study results and limitations: Only patients who died were analyzed for survival; proton advantage is unproven. Relative stability marked proton patients; photon patients lost diversity and naive cells. A bigger post-nadir fall in TCR diversity correlated inversely with survival time in deceased patients. Oligoclonal CD8+ Temra expansion after nadir drove photon patients' diversity drop.

TCRdb's copy holds only in-frame clones and misses some; the assay was immunoSEQ multiplex PCR. Of 25,000 to 30,000 clones detected, about 81% appear once; the ten largest clones hold roughly 31%. V is TRBV30 and J is TRBJ1-5, with D perhaps matching TRBD1 (5 bases). The sequence came from a man between 50 and 59 years old with gastric cancer. Material: peripheral blood, obtained from a patient treated with photon-based radiotherapy. DNA of the CDR3: TGTGCCTGGAGTGTACGGGGACCGCAGGGATATCAGCCCCAGCATTTT. Protein product: CAWSVRGPQGYQPQHF.